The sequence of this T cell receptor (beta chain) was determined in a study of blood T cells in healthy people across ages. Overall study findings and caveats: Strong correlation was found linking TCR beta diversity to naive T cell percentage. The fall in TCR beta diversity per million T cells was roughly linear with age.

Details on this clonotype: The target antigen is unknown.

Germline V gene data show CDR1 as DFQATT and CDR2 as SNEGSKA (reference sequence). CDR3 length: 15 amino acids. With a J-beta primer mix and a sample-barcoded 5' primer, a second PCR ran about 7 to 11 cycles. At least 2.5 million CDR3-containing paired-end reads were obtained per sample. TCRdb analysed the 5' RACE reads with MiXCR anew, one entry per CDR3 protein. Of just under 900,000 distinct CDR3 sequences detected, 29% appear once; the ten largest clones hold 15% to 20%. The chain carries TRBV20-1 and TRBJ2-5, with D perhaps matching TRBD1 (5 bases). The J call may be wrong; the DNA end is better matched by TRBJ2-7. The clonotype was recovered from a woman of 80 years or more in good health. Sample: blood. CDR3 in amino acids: CSARDSLGRVDEQYF. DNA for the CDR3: TGCAGTGCTAGAGATTCCCTGGGCAGGGTGGACGAGCAGTACTTC.